This is a list of T cell receptor beta chains from one sample in a study of sequential checkpoint blockade in melanoma. Produced via immunoSEQ multiplex PCR; TCRdb's table is partial and in-frame only. Of around 6,000 clones listed, around 21% are singletons. The material was tumor tissue (inferred from file names), obtained from a patient given nivolumab and ipilimumab in sequence. The source is a human donor with melanoma. Both conserved end residues are part of each CDR3.

>TRBJ1-3|TRBV9
CASSVDGAGNTIYF
>TRBJ2-2|TRBV30
CAWIGVRGGAWTGELFF
>TRBJ1-2|TRBV6-8
CASSPHLNYGYTF
>TRBJ1-1|TRBV9
CASKEDRGWTEAFF
>TRBJ1-2|TRBV9
CASSVSGTRINYGYTF
>TRBJ1-2|TRBV25-1
CASSENRASGYGYTF
>TRBJ1-1|TRBV30
CAWSADRGYTEAFF
>TRBJ2-2|TRBV11-3
CASSLVVHPGELFF
>TRBJ1-1|TRBV18
CASSPREGRRTEAFF
>TRBJ2-6|TRBV9
CASSDSSSGANVLTF
>TRBJ1-2|TRBV11-3
CASSIQGYDEGYTF
>TRBJ1-2|TRBV9
CASSAWGVDGYTF
>TRBJ2-1|TRBV29-1
CSGKTDRGDEQFF
>TRBJ2-3|TRBV11-3
CASSSSGGASDTQYF
>TRBJ1-2|TRBV18
CASSLRTGGYGYTF
>TRBJ1-5|TRBV6-8
CASSYTPGPWGQPQHF
>TRBJ1-1|TRBV7-2
CASSLWRTGEAFF
>TRBJ1-5|TRBV19
CASTPTPGQGAVNQPQHF
>TRBJ2-2|TRBV9
CASRKQGAGTGELFF
>TRBJ2-5|TRBV11-3
CASSLRRLAGGETQYF